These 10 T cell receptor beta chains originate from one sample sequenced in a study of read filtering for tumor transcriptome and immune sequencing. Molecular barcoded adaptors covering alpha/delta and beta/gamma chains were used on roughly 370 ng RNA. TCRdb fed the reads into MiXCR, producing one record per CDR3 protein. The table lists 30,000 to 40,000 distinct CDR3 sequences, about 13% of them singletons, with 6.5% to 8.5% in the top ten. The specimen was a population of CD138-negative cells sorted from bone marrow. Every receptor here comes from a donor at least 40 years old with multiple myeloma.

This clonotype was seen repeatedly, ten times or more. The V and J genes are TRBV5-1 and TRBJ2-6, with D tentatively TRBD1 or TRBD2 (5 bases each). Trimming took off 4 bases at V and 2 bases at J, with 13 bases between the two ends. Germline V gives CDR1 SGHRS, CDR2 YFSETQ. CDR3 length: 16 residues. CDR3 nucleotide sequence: TGCGCCAGCAGCCCGGGGACCCCGCCTGGGGCCAACGTCCTGACTTTC. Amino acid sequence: CASSPGTPPGANVLTF. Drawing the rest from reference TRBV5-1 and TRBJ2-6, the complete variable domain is KAGVTQTPRYLIKTRGQQVTLSCSPISGHRSVSWYQQTPGQGLQFLFEYFSETQRNKGNFPGRFSGRQFSNSRSEMNVSTLELGDSALYLCASSPGTPPGANVLTFGAGSRLTVL.

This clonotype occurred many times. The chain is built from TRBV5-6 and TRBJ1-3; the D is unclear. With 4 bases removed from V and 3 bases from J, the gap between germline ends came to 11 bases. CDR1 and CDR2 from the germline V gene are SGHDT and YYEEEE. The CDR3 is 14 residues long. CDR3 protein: CASSLEGLGNTIYF. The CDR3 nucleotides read TGTGCCAGCAGCCTGGAGGGTCTTGGAAACACCATATATTTT.

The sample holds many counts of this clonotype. The CDR3 nucleotides are TGTGCCAGCAGCAACAGGGCTTTCTTAGCGGGAGGGCCGTCCGAGCAGTACTTC. Residues: CASSNRAFLAGGPSEQYF. The chain couples TRBV12-3 or TRBV12-4 to TRBJ2-7, with 11 bases that match TRBD2. After removal of 6 bases from V and 6 bases from J, the junction contained 19 bases not matched to a gene. CDR3 length: 18 amino acids.

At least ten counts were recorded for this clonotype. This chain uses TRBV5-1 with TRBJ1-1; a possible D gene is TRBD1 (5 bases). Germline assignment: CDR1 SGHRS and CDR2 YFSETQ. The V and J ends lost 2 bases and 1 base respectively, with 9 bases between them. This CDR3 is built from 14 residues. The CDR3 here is CASSFTGQNTEAFF. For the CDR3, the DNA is TGCGCCAGCAGCTTCACAGGACAGAACACTGAAGCTTTCTTT. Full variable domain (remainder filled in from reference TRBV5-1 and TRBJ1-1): KAGVTQTPRYLIKTRGQQVTLSCSPISGHRSVSWYQQTPGQGLQFLFEYFSETQRNKGNFPGRFSGRQFSNSRSEMNVSTLELGDSALYLCASSFTGQNTEAFFGQGTRLTVV.

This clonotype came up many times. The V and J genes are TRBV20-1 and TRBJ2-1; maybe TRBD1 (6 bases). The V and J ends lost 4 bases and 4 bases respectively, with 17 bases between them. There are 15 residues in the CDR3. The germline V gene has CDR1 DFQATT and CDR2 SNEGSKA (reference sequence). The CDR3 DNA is TGCAGTGCTAACTCCCAAAGGGGGTTTTACAATGAGCAGTTCTTC. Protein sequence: CSANSQRGFYNEQFF.

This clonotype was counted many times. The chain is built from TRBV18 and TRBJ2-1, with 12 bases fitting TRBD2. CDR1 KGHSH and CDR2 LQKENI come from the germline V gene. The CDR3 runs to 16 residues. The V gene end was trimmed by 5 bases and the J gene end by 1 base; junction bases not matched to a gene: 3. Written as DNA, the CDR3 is TGTGCCAGCTCATCGACTAGCGGGAGTTCCTACAATGAGCAGTTCTTC. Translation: CASSSTSGSSYNEQFF.

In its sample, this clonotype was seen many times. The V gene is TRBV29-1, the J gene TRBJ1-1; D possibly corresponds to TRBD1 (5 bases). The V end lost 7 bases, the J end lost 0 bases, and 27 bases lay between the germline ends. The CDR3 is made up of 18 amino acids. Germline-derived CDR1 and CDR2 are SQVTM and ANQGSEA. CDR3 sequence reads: CSAKNAGQMWGMNTEAFF. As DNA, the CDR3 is TGCAGCGCAAAAAACGCAGGACAAATGTGGGGAATGAACACTGAAGCTTTCTTT.

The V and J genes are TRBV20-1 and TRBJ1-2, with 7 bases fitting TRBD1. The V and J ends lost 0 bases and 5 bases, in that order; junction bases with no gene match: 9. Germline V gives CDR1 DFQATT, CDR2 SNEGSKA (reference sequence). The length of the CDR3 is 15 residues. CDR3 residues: CSARDSIRGQYGYTF. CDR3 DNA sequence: TGCAGTGCTAGAGATAGTATAAGGGGGCAATATGGCTACACCTTC.

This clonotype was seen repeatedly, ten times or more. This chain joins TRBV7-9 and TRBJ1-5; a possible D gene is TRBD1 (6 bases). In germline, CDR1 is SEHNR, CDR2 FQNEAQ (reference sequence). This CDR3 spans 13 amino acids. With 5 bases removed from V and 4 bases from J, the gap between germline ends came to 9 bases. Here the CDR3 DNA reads TGTGCCAGCAGCCAAGGGGGTAATCAGCCCCAGCATTTT. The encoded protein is CASSQGGNQPQHF.

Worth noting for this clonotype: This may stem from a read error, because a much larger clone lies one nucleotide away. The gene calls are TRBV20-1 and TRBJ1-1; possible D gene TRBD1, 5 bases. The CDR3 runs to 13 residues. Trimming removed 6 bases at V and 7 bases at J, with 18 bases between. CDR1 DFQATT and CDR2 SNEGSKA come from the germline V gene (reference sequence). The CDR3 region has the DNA TGCAGTGCCGACGATCGACAGCACGTTGAAGCTTTCTTT. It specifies CSADDRQHVEAFF.